These 32 T cell receptor beta chains came from one sample sequenced in a study of blood T cell repertoires in COVID-19. The repertoire was sequenced with immunoSEQ multiplex PCR; TCRdb's copy has only in-frame clones and lacks some. The data contain tens of thousands of clones, approximately 84% of them singletons. The specimen sequenced was peripheral blood. All receptors derive from a man in his fifties with acute or convalescent COVID-19.

This clone has only one observation. The chain employs TRBV24-1 and TRBJ2-2; D uncertain. Germline lookup yields CDR1 KGHDR and CDR2 SFDVKD. This CDR3 contains 13 residues. V shed 1 base and J shed 9 bases, with 8 bases lying between them. The CDR3 nucleotides are TGTGCCACCAGTGATTTCAACGCGCGGGAGCTGTTTTTT. Translating gives CATSDFNARELFF.

This clone was detected a few times. The chain employs TRBV5-1 and TRBJ2-5, with 11 bases aligning to TRBD2. The CDR3 has 16 residues. Germline CDR1 is SGHRS and CDR2 is YFSETQ. The V and J ends lost 4 bases and 0 bases, in that order; junction bases with no gene match: 5. The CDR3 is CASSHPSGGNQETQYF. Here the CDR3 DNA reads TGCGCCAGCAGCCATCCTAGCGGGGGGAACCAAGAGACCCAGTACTTC.

This chain joins TRBV10-3 and TRBJ1-6, with TRBD1 matching over 7 bases. The V and J ends lost 11 bases and 8 bases, in that order; junction bases with no gene match: 12. Germline assignment: CDR1 ENHRY and CDR2 SYGVKD. The CDR3 spans 14 residues. CDR3 loop: CAANAGQGDSPLHF. CDR3 coding DNA: TGTGCCGCTAATGCGGGGCAGGGGGATTCACCCCTCCACTTT.

In DNA, the CDR3 is TGTGCCAGCGGTTTAAGCACAGTGAACACTGAAGCTTTCTTT. It encodes CASGLSTVNTEAFF. The chain employs TRBV6-5 and TRBJ1-1; D unclear. Germline V lookup: CDR1 MNHEY, CDR2 SVGAGI. V lost 8 bases and J 0 bases, leaving 13 bases between the germline ends. This CDR3 comprises 14 residues.

This clone showed up just once. This chain uses TRBV6-6 with TRBJ2-7; the match to TRBD2 covers 15 bases. After removal of 5 bases from V and 2 bases from J, the junction contained 7 bases not matched to a gene. CDR1 and CDR2 from the germline V gene are MNHNY and SVGAGI (reference sequence). This CDR3 region has 17 residues. CDR3 coding DNA: TGTGCCAGCAGTCTCCTCGGACTAGCGGGAGGGCCCTACGAGCAGTACTTC. Protein product: CASSLLGLAGGPYEQYF.

V and J are TRBV5-1 and TRBJ2-1, with 7 positions matching TRBD1. The CDR3 loop spans 15 amino acids. Per germline, CDR1 SGHRS and CDR2 YFSETQ. Germline trimming cut 1 base from V and 4 bases from J; bases unmatched to any gene: 5. DNA of the CDR3: TGCGCCAGCAGCTTGTCACAGGGGAATTACAATGAGCAGTTCTTC. It specifies CASSLSQGNYNEQFF.

The chain joins TRBV5-8 to TRBJ2-1; the D gene is possibly TRBD1 (5 bases). Trimming left V 0 bases short and J 2 bases short, with 12 bases between. The germline V gene has CDR1 SGHTS and CDR2 YDEGEE. This CDR3 has 16 amino acids. The CDR3 region is CASSLVRTSTYNEQFF. CDR3 DNA sequence: TGTGCCAGCAGCTTGGTTCGGACAAGTACCTACAATGAGCAGTTCTTC. Full variable domain (missing parts from reference TRBV5-8 and TRBJ2-1): EAGVTQSPTHLIKTRGQQATLRCSPISGHTSVYWYQQALGLGLQFLLWYDEGEERNRGNFPPRFSGRQFPNYSSELNVNALELEDSALYLCASSLVRTSTYNEQFFGPGTRLTVL.

The V gene is TRBV6-5, the J gene TRBJ1-2; the D gene is possibly TRBD1 (5 bases). Trimming removed 7 bases at V and 3 bases at J, with 18 bases between. This CDR3 is 15 amino acids long. Germline assignment: CDR1 MNHEY and CDR2 SVGAGI. The CDR3 DNA follows: TGTGCCAGCACCCGGGGGTTGGTTTCCCACTATGGCTACACCTTC. It yields the protein CASTRGLVSHYGYTF.

V gene TRBV14 combines with J gene TRBJ2-1; possible D gene TRBD2, 5 bases. The CDR3 consists of 16 residues. V was shortened by 3 bases and J by 3 bases, with 15 bases between the two germline ends. From germline, CDR1 is SGHDN and CDR2 FVKESK. The CDR3 reads CASSHRAALDYNEQFF. The CDR3 DNA reads TGTGCCAGCAGCCACCGAGCGGCTCTAGACTACAATGAGCAGTTCTTC.

The chain is built from TRBV14 and TRBJ2-1; 7 bases map to TRBD2. Looked up from germline, CDR1 is SGHDN and CDR2 is FVKESK. V lost 5 bases to trimming and J lost 4 bases; unmatched junction nucleotides: 8. This CDR3 contains 15 residues. CDR3: CASSRTSRVYNEQFF. The CDR3 region has the DNA TGTGCCAGCAGCAGGACTAGTCGGGTGTACAATGAGCAGTTCTTC.

This chain's CDR3 is CATSRVLEGYNEQFF. CDR3 nucleotide sequence: TGTGCCACCAGCAGAGTACTAGAGGGCTACAATGAGCAGTTCTTC. This chain links TRBV15 with TRBJ2-1, with a weak D call TRBD2 (5 bases). V was trimmed by 1 base and J by 3 bases, leaving 10 bases between them. Germline CDR1 is LNHNV and CDR2 is YYDKDF (reference sequence). This CDR3 is built from 15 residues.

This chain links TRBV7-9 with TRBJ1-6; D not certain. Germline values: CDR1 SEHNR, CDR2 FQNEAQ (reference sequence). Deletions cut 11 bases from V and 0 bases from J, with 11 bases between. There are 14 residues in the CDR3. The CDR3 bases are TGTGCCGGAGGACGGAGCTCCTATAATTCACCCCTCCACTTT. It specifies CAGGRSSYNSPLHF.

The V gene is TRBV5-4, the J gene TRBJ1-1; 9 positions match TRBD1. Germline CDR1 and CDR2: SGHNT and YYREEE (reference sequence). V lost 3 bases, J lost 2 bases, and 5 bases stayed unmatched. The CDR3 consists of 15 residues. The CDR3 nucleotides read TGTGCCAGCAGCTCCCAGGACAGGGGAAACACTGAAGCTTTCTTT. It specifies CASSSQDRGNTEAFF.

This clone was recorded only once. The chain is built from TRBV27 and TRBJ2-1; 13 nucleotides agree with TRBD2. Germline CDR1 is MNHEY and CDR2 is SMNVEV (reference sequence). Trimming cost V 5 bases and J 0 bases; bases outside gene matches: 1. The CDR3 has 16 amino acids. DNA of the CDR3: TGTGCCAGCAGTAGGACTAGCGGGAGCTCCTACAATGAGCAGTTCTTC. It translates to CASSRTSGSSYNEQFF.

V is TRBV18 and J is TRBJ2-7, with 10 bases aligning to TRBD1. CDR1 KGHSH and CDR2 LQKENI come from the germline V gene. The CDR3 extends over 14 amino acids. V shed 3 bases and J 6 bases; nucleotides not matched to a gene: 5. DNA of the CDR3: TGTGCCAGCTCACCCGCGACAGGGGGCTGCGAGCAGTACTTC. It encodes CASSPATGGCEQYF.

This sequence joins TRBV6-5 and TRBJ2-1, with TRBD1 matching over 7 bases. Germline lookup yields CDR1 MNHEY and CDR2 SVGAGI. Trimming cost V 7 bases and J 8 bases; bases outside gene matches: 8. CDR3 size: 13 residues. CDR3 coding DNA: TGTGCCAGCACCTCCGGGACAGTCGATGAGCAGTTCTTC. It codes for CASTSGTVDEQFF.

The chain is built from TRBV29-1 and TRBJ2-1; tentatively, D is TRBD2 (6 bases). The V gene's germline CDR1 is SQVTM and CDR2 ANQGSEA. Deletions cut 2 bases from V and 8 bases from J, with 16 bases between. This CDR3 spans 14 amino acids. CDR3 sequence reads: CSVERRGEGYEQFF. The CDR3 coding sequence is TGCAGCGTTGAACGGCGGGGTGAGGGGTATGAGCAGTTCTTC.

The J gene is TRBJ1-2, the V gene TRBV13, with a weak D call TRBD1 (6 bases). The CDR3 length is 16 residues. The V end was cut by 1 base, the J end by 5 bases, with 17 bases between. Per the germline V gene, CDR1 is PRHDT and CDR2 is FYEKMQ (reference sequence). In DNA form, the CDR3 reads TGTGCCAGCAGCTTAGATGAACAGGGCAGGGAATATGGCTACACCTTC. Translating it yields CASSLDEQGREYGYTF.

The chain links TRBV7-7 to TRBJ2-2, with D uncertain. Germline CDR1 SSHAT, CDR2 FNYEAQ (reference sequence). V gave up 5 bases and J gave up 1 base, with 20 bases separating them. CDR3 length: 18 amino acids. The CDR3 bases are TGTGCCAGCAGCAAGACCCCTGTAGAGGAACAGAACACCGGGGAGCTGTTTTTT. Translation: CASSKTPVEEQNTGELFF. Supplemented by reference TRBV7-7 and TRBJ2-2, the full variable domain reads GAGVSQSPRYKVTKRGQDVTLRCDPISSHATLYWYQQALGQGPEFLTYFNYEAQPDKSGLPSDRFSAERPEGSISTLTIQRTEQRDSAMYRCASSKTPVEEQNTGELFFGEGSRLTVL.

This clone was observed a single time. The CDR3 spells CASSVGTGGTETQYF. CDR3 nucleotides: TGTGCCAGCAGCGTAGGGACAGGGGGCACTGAGACCCAGTACTTC. The rearrangement joins TRBV9 to TRBJ2-5; TRBD1 aligns across 11 bases. This CDR3 contains 15 residues. Trimming removed 0 bases from V and 5 bases from J; junction bases left unmatched: 3. The V gene's germline CDR1 is SGDLS and CDR2 YYNGEE.

The chain recombines TRBV19 with TRBJ1-2; no definite D call. The CDR3 is 13 amino acids. Trimming took 3 bases from V and 5 from J, leaving 10 bases between them. CDR1 is LNHDA, CDR2 SQIVND, per germline (reference sequence). The CDR3 sequence: CASSINGEYGYTF. CDR3 nucleotides: TGTGCCAGTAGTATTAACGGGGAGTATGGCTACACCTTC.

DNA for the CDR3: TGTGCCAGTAGTAAGGGGGCGGATGGAAACACCATATATTTT. As protein: CASSKGADGNTIYF. This chain uses TRBV2 with TRBJ1-3; TRBD1 aligns across 7 bases. The trim removed 9 bases at V and 3 bases at J, leaving 8 bases unmatched. This CDR3 comprises 14 residues. CDR1 is SNHLY and CDR2 is FYNNEI in the germline V gene.

The chain employs TRBV7-9 and TRBJ2-1; 12 bases line up with TRBD2. Trimming cost V 5 bases and J 7 bases; bases outside gene matches: 6. Germline CDR1 is SEHNR and CDR2 is FQNEAQ (reference sequence). The CDR3 is made up of 15 amino acids. The CDR3: CASSRTSGKGNEQFF. CDR3 nucleotide sequence: TGTGCCAGCAGCAGGACTAGCGGGAAGGGTAATGAGCAGTTCTTC. Combining the CDR3 with reference TRBV7-9 and TRBJ2-1 gives the whole variable domain DTGVSQNPRHKITKRGQNVTFRCDPISEHNRLYWYRQTLGQGPEFLTYFQNEAQLEKSRLLSDRFSAERPKGSFSTLEIQRTEQGDSAMYLCASSRTSGKGNEQFFGPGTRLTVL.

This chain connects TRBV3-1 (or the pseudogene TRBV3-2) to TRBJ2-3, with 9 positions matching TRBD2. The CDR3 totals 16 residues. The germline V gene has CDR1 LGHDT and CDR2 YNNKEL (reference sequence). V dropped 0 bases and J dropped 1; count of bases not matched to a gene: 2. This CDR3 is CASSQEKRGGTDTQYF. The CDR3 coding sequence is TGTGCCAGCAGCCAAGAAAAGCGGGGGGGCACAGATACGCAGTATTTT.

The V call is TRBV5-6, the J call TRBJ2-5; 7 bases map to TRBD2. The germline V gene encodes CDR1 SGHDT and CDR2 YYEEEE. Losses at the gene ends were 3 bases for V and 4 bases for J; bases not matched to a gene: 6. The CDR3 is made up of 14 amino acids. This chain's CDR3 is CASSWGGSTETQYF. CDR3 DNA: TGTGCCAGCAGCTGGGGGGGTAGTACAGAGACCCAGTACTTC.

The chain links TRBV4-1 to TRBJ2-5; 9 bases are shared with TRBD1. CDR3 length: 15 residues. The germline gives CDR1 MGHRA, CDR2 YSYEKL. V dropped 3 bases and J dropped 5; count of bases not matched to a gene: 7. This chain's CDR3 is CASSHRTGGDETQYF. The CDR3 DNA follows: TGCGCCAGCAGCCACAGAACAGGGGGCGATGAGACCCAGTACTTC.

This chain links TRBV18 with TRBJ2-7, with 15 bases that match TRBD2. CDR3 length equals 15 residues. The trim removed 2 bases at V and 5 bases at J, leaving 1 base unmatched. CDR1 KGHSH and CDR2 LQKENI come from the germline V gene. CDR3 in DNA: TGTGCCAGCTCACCAGGACTAGCGGGAGGGAACGAGCAGTACTTC. It translates to CASSPGLAGGNEQYF.

The rearrangement links TRBV27 to TRBJ1-4, with 8 nucleotides matching TRBD1. The CDR3 spans 16 residues. After removal of 3 bases from V and 12 bases from J, the junction contained 15 bases not matched to a gene. Looked up from germline, CDR1 is MNHEY and CDR2 is SMNVEV (reference sequence). The CDR3 bases are TGTGCCAGCAGTTTGACAGGGGAAAGCTACGGCCTGGAACTGTTTTTT. Protein product: CASSLTGESYGLELFF.

The chain recombines TRBV14 with TRBJ2-4; 12 bases map to TRBD2. This CDR3 comprises 15 residues. Germline assignment: CDR1 SGHDN and CDR2 FVKESK. Losses at the gene ends were 8 bases for V and 8 bases for J; bases not matched to a gene: 10. In DNA, the CDR3 is TGTGCCAGCTCACGACTAGCGGGGGCTCAGGACATTCAGTACTTC. Its translation: CASSRLAGAQDIQYF. Drawing the rest from reference TRBV14 and TRBJ2-4, the complete variable domain is EAGVTQFPSHSVIEKGQTVTLRCDPISGHDNLYWYRRVMGKEIKFLLHFVKESKQDESGMPNNRFLAERTGGTYSTLKVQPAELEDSGVYFCASSRLAGAQDIQYFGAGTRLSVL.

The chain links TRBV3-1 (or the pseudogene TRBV3-2) to TRBJ2-5; D not resolved. V was cut by 5 bases and J by 4 bases, with 5 bases left in between. CDR3 size: 11 residues. Germline V gene lookup returns CDR1 LGHDT and CDR2 YNNKEL (reference sequence). The chain's CDR3 is CASSSLETQYF. CDR3 DNA: TGTGCCAGCAGCTCTTTAGAGACCCAGTACTTC.

For the CDR3, the DNA is TGCGCCAGCAGCTTGACAGGGACCTCTGGGGCCAACGTCCTGACTTTC. It specifies CASSLTGTSGANVLTF. The chain carries TRBV5-1 and TRBJ2-6; TRBD1 is a possible D gene (6 bases). Trimming removed 1 base from V and 0 bases from J, with 8 bases in between. The CDR3 loop spans 16 amino acids. The germline V gene has CDR1 SGHRS and CDR2 YFSETQ. Supplemented by reference TRBV5-1 and TRBJ2-6, the full variable domain reads KAGVTQTPRYLIKTRGQQVTLSCSPISGHRSVSWYQQTPGQGLQFLFEYFSETQRNKGNFPGRFSGRQFSNSRSEMNVSTLELGDSALYLCASSLTGTSGANVLTFGAGSRLTVL.

The rearrangement uses TRBV5-8 and TRBJ2-7; 7 bases map to TRBD2. Trimming took 5 bases from V and 0 from J; bases not matched to a gene: 8. CDR1 is SGHTS and CDR2 is YDEGEE in the germline V gene. The CDR3 sequence is 15 residues long. DNA for the CDR3: TGTGCCAGCAGGGCTAGCGGTATTTACTCCTACGAGCAGTACTTC. It specifies CASRASGIYSYEQYF.